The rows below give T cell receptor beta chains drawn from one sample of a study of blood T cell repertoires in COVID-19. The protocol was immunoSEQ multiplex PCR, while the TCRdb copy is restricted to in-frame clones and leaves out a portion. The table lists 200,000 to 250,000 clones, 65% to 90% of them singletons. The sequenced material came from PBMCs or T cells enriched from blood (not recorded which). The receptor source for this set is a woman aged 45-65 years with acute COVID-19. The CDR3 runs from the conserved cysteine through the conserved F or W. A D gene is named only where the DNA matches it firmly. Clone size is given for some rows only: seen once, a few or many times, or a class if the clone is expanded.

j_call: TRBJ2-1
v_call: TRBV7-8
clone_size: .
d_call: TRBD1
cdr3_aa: CASSTGTGGNEQFF
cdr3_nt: TGTGCCAGCAGCACGGGGACAGGGGGAAATGAGCAGTTCTTC

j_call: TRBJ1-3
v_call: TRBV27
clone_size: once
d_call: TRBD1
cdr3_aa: CASSPLVGQAGNTIYF
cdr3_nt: TGTGCCAGCAGTCCTTTAGTTGGACAGGCCGGAAACACCATATATTTT

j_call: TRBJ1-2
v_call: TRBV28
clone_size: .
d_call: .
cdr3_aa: CASSLSGGRGYTF
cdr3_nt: TGTGCCAGCAGTTTATCGGGCGGGCGGGGCTACACCTTC

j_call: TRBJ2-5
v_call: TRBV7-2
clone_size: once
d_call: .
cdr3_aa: CASSFSGSGETQYF
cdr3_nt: TGTGCCAGCAGCTTCTCCGGGTCAGGGGAGACCCAGTACTTC

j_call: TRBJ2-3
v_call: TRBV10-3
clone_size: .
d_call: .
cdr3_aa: CAISDSASQAKDTQYF
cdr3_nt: TGTGCCATCAGTGATTCCGCCAGCCAGGCAAAAGATACGCAGTATTTT

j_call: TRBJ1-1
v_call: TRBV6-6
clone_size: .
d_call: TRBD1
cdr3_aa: CASSLGQGGTEAFF
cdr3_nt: TGTGCCAGCAGCCTAGGACAGGGCGGCACTGAAGCTTTCTTT

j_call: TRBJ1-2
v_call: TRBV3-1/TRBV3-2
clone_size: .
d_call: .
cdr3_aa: CASSQGRSANYGYTF
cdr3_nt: TGTGCCAGCAGCCAAGGGAGATCAGCTAACTATGGCTACACCTTC

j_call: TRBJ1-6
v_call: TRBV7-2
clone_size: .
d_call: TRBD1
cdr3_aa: CASSYGQGNSPLHF
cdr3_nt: TGTGCCAGCAGCTATGGACAGGGTAATTCACCCCTCCACTTT

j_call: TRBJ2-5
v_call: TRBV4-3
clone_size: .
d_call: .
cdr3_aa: CASSRDGGETQYF
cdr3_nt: TGCGCCAGCAGCCGGGATGGGGGGGAGACCCAGTACTTC

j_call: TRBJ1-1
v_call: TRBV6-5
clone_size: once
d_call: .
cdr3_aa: CASRLRYPETEAFF
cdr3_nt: TGTGCCAGCCGACTGCGGTATCCCGAAACTGAAGCTTTCTTT

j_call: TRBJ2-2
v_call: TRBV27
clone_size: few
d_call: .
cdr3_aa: CASSFSVGELFF
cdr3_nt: TGTGCCAGCAGTTTTAGTGTCGGGGAGCTGTTTTTT

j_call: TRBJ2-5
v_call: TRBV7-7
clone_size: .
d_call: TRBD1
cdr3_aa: CASSTDRGRGQYF
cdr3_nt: TGTGCCAGCAGCACAGACAGGGGGCGAGGCCAGTACTTC

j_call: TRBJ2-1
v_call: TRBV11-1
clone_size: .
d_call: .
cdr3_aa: CASSRKAGSYNEQFF
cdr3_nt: TGTGCCAGCAGCCGAAAGGCGGGCTCCTACAATGAGCAGTTCTTC

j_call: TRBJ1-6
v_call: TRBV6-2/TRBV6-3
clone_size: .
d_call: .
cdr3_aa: CASSYASAGESSPLHF
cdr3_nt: TGTGCCAGCAGTTACGCCTCGGCGGGGGAAAGTTCACCCCTCCACTTT

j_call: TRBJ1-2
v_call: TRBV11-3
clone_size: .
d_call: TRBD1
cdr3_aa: CASSSAGTAQLGYGYTF
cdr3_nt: TGTGCCAGCAGTTCGGCCGGGACAGCACAATTAGGTTATGGCTACACCTTC

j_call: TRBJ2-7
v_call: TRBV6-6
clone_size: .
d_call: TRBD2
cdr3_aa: CASSYSRAGGEQYF
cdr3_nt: TGTGCCAGCAGTTACTCCAGGGCGGGGGGGGAGCAGTACTTC

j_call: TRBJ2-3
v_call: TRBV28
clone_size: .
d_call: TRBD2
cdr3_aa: CASRGGSGNTDTQYF
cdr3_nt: TGTGCCAGCAGGGGGGGGAGTGGAAACACAGATACGCAGTATTTT

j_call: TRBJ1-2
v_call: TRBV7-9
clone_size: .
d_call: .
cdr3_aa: CASSPPGTRREGYTF
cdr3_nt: TGTGCCAGCAGCCCCCCCGGGACACGAAGGGAAGGCTACACCTTC

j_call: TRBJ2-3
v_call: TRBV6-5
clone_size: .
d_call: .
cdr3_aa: CAGTNTDTQYF
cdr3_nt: TGTGCCGGCACCAACACAGATACGCAGTATTTT

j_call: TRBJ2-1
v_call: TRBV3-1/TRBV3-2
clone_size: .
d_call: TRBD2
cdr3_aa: CASSQGSERGDKREYNEQFF
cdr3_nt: TGTGCCAGCAGCCAAGGATCCGAGCGGGGGGACAAAAGAGAATACAATGAGCAGTTCTTC

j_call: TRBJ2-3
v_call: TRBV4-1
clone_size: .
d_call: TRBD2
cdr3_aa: CASSRSGGAAYTDTQYF
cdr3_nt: TGCGCCAGCAGCCGATCGGGGGGAGCGGCTTACACAGATACGCAGTATTTT

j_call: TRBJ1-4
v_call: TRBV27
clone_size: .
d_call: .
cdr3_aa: CASSLRPAGNEKLFF
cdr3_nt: TGTGCCAGCAGTTTACGTCCCGCCGGTAATGAAAAACTGTTTTTT

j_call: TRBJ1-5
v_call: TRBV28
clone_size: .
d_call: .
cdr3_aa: CASRSSNQPQHF
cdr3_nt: TGTGCCAGCAGGAGTAGCAATCAGCCCCAGCATTTT

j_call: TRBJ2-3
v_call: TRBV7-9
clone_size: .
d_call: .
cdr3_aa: CASSLHSDTQYF
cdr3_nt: TGTGCCAGCAGCTTACACAGTGATACGCAGTATTTT

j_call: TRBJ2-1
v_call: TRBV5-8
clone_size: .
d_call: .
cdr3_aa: CASSPGQELVLSHGEQFF
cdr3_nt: TGTGCCAGCAGCCCTGGGCAGGAACTAGTGCTCAGCCACGGTGAGCAGTTCTTC

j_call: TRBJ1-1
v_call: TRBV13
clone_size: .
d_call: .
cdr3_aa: CASSRRTMNTEAFF
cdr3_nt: TGTGCCAGCAGCAGGCGGACAATGAACACTGAAGCTTTCTTT

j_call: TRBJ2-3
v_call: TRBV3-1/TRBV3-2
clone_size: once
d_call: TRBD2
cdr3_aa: CASSQGGGAPDTQYF
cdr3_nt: TGTGCCAGCAGCCAAGGCGGGGGGGCCCCAGATACGCAGTATTTT

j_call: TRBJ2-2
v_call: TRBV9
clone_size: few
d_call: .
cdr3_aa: CASSVGASTGELFF
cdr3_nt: TGTGCCAGCAGCGTAGGGGCCAGCACCGGGGAGCTGTTTTTT

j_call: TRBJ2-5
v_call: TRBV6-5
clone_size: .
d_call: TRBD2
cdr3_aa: CASGRTSGQETQYF
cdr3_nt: TGTGCCAGTGGGAGGACTAGCGGACAAGAGACCCAGTACTTC

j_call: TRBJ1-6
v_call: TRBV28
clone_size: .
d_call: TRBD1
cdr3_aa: CASSTGTGNSPLHF
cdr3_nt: TGTGCCAGCAGTACCGGGACAGGGAATTCACCCCTCCACTTT

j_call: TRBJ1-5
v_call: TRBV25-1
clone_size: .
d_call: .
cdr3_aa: CASSGAGPQHF
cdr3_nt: TGTGCCAGCAGTGGGGCAGGACCCCAGCATTTT

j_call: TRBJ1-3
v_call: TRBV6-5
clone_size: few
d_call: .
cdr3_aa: CASSSGHSSGNTIYF
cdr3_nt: TGTGCCAGCAGTTCGGGACACTCCTCTGGAAACACCATATATTTT

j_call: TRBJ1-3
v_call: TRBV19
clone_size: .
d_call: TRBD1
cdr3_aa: CATKTTGYLDTIYF
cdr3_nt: TGTGCCACCAAAACGACAGGGTACCTGGACACCATATATTTT

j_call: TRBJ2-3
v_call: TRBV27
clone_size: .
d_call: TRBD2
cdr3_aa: CASSLLAAGTDTQYF
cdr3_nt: TGTGCCAGCAGTTTACTAGCGGCCGGCACAGATACGCAGTATTTT

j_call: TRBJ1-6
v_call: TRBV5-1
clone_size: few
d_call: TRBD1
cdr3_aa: CASSLPGTDNSPLHF
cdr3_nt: TGCGCCAGCAGTCTTCCCGGGACAGATAATTCACCCCTCCACTTT

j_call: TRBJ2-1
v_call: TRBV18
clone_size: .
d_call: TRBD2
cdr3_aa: CASSLVVAGGQTEQFF
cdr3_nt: TGTGCCAGCTCTCTCGTTGTCGCGGGGGGGCAGACTGAGCAGTTCTTC

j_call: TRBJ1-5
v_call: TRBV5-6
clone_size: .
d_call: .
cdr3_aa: CASTRQGGQQPQHF
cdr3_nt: TGTGCCAGCACAAGGCAGGGAGGTCAACAGCCCCAGCATTTT

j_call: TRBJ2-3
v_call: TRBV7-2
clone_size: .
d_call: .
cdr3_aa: CASSLNRASRYLSTDTQYF
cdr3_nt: TGTGCCAGCAGCCTCAATCGGGCTAGCAGATATCTTAGCACAGATACGCAGTATTTT

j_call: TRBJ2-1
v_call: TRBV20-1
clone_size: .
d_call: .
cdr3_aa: CSASRQGGFSSYNEQFF
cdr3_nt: TGCAGTGCTAGTAGGCAGGGAGGTTTTAGCTCCTACAATGAGCAGTTCTTC

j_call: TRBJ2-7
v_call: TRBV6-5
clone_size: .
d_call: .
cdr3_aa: CASRSRVELDYEQYF
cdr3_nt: TGTGCCAGCAGGAGCAGGGTTGAGTTGGACTACGAGCAGTACTTC

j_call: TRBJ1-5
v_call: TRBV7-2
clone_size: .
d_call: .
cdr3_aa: CASSLVAQVNQPQHF
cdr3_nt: TGTGCCAGCAGCTTAGTCGCGCAGGTCAATCAGCCCCAGCATTTT

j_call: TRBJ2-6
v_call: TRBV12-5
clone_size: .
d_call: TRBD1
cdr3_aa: CASGFPKGAWANVLTF
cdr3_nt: TGTGCTAGTGGTTTCCCGAAGGGGGCTTGGGCCAACGTCCTGACTTTC

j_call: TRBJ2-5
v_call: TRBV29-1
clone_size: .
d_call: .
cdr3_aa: CSVEFLQETQYF
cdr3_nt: TGCAGCGTTGAATTTCTACAAGAGACCCAGTACTTC

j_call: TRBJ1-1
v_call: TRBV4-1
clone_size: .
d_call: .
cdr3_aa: CASSRAIHVQDTSTEAFF
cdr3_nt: TGCGCCAGCAGCCGAGCAATCCACGTCCAGGATACTAGCACTGAAGCTTTCTTT

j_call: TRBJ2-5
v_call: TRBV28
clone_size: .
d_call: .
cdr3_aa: CASSQPGVETQYF
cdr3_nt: TGTGCCAGCAGTCAGCCGGGAGTAGAGACCCAGTACTTC

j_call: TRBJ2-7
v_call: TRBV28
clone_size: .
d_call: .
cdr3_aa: CASSLRGYYEQYF
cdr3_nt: TGTGCCAGCAGTCTTAGGGGGTACTACGAGCAGTACTTC